The 26 T cell receptor beta chains in this list originate from one sample, sequenced in a study of tumor T cells in aggressive B-cell lymphoma. Assay: immunoSEQ multiplex PCR; the TCRdb copy retains only in-frame clones and omits some. The table includes roughly 4,000 clones, roughly 94% detected once. The sample was tumor tissue. The receptors were gathered from an adult with diffuse large B cell lymphoma.

This chain joins TRBV6-6 and TRBJ2-7; 9 bases fit TRBD1. J lost 4 bases, V lost 8 bases, and 9 bases had no gene match. Per germline, CDR1 MNHNY and CDR2 SVGAGI (reference sequence). CDR3 length: 14 amino acids. The CDR3 loop is CASETGGQLYEQYF. The CDR3 DNA reads TGTGCCAGCGAAACAGGGGGCCAGCTTTACGAGCAGTACTTC.

The chain is built from TRBV6-5 and TRBJ1-6, with 7 bases lining up with TRBD1. Losses at the gene ends were 6 bases for V and 10 bases for J; bases not matched to a gene: 6. Germline V gene data show CDR1 as MNHEY and CDR2 as SVGAGI. The CDR3 consists of 13 residues. The CDR3 DNA sequence: TGTGCCAGCAGAAGACAGGGAAGGTCACCCCTCCACTTT. This encodes CASRRQGRSPLHF.

The chain couples TRBV5-1 to TRBJ2-5, with D perhaps matching TRBD1 (5 bases). Germline lookup yields CDR1 SGHRS and CDR2 YFSETQ. Trimming left V 1 base short and J 3 bases short, with 10 bases between. The CDR3 sequence is 14 residues long. The CDR3 loop reads CASSLYRSEETQYF. The CDR3 DNA sequence: TGCGCCAGCAGCTTGTACAGGAGCGAAGAGACCCAGTACTTC. Full variable domain (missing parts from reference TRBV5-1 and TRBJ2-5): KAGVTQTPRYLIKTRGQQVTLSCSPISGHRSVSWYQQTPGQGLQFLFEYFSETQRNKGNFPGRFSGRQFSNSRSEMNVSTLELGDSALYLCASSLYRSEETQYFGPGTRLLVL.

J is TRBJ2-2 and V is TRBV7-3; D is unresolved. V lost 4 bases and J lost 2, with 14 bases in between. Germline-derived CDR1 and CDR2 are SGHTA and FQGTGA. The CDR3 has 16 amino acids. In nucleotides, the CDR3 is TGTGCCAGCAGCTCCGTACTATCTAGTAACACCGGGGAGCTGTTTTTT. Translated: CASSSVLSSNTGELFF.

The CDR3 DNA follows: TGTGCCAGCAGTACCTCACAGGGCTTGCTCACTGAAGCTTTCTTT. Protein: CASSTSQGLLTEAFF. V usage is TRBV6-6 and J usage is TRBJ1-1; TRBD1 is a possible D gene (6 bases). Germline V gene lookup returns CDR1 MNHNY and CDR2 SVGAGI (reference sequence). Trimming cost V 5 bases and J 4 bases, with 17 bases left between them. This CDR3 region has 15 residues.

This sequence joins TRBV29-1 and TRBJ2-2; D is uncertain. There are 13 residues in the CDR3. The ends were cut back, 4 bases at V and 7 bases at J, with 13 bases in the middle. The germline V gene has CDR1 SQVTM and CDR2 ANQGSEA. CDR3 residues: CSVGGDSNGELFF. CDR3 coding DNA: TGCAGCGTTGGTGGCGACTCCAACGGGGAGCTGTTTTTT.

The V and J genes are TRBV6-4 and TRBJ1-5; TRBD1 agrees at 7 bases. V dropped 5 bases and J dropped 2; count of bases not matched to a gene: 9. Per the germline V gene, CDR1 is MRHNA and CDR2 is SNTAGT. CDR3 size: 16 residues. The CDR3 protein is CASSPFRGNGNQPQHF. The DNA for the CDR3 is TGTGCCAGCAGTCCATTCAGGGGGAATGGCAATCAGCCCCAGCATTTT.

As for this clone: One junction end does not reproduce the germline sequence, and a read error may be involved. The rearrangement joins TRBV7-6 to TRBJ2-3, with 7 nucleotides matching TRBD1. Germline assignment: CDR1 SGHVS and CDR2 FNYEAQ. There are 12 residues in the CDR3. CDR3 sequence reads: CAGSAGGDTQYF. CDR3 coding DNA: TGTGCCGGCAGCGCAGGGGGAGATACGCAGTATTTT. Using reference TRBV7-6 and TRBJ2-3 for the parts outside the CDR3, the full variable domain is GAGVSQSPRYKVTKRGQDVALRCDPISGHVSLYWYRQALGQGPEFLTYFNYEAQQDKSGLPNDRFSAERPEGSISTLTIQRTEQRDSAMYRCAGSAGGDTQYFGPGTRLTVL.

V and J are TRBV28 and TRBJ1-2, with TRBD1 identical over 7 bases. The junction had 10 bases not matched to a gene; V was cut back by 6 bases and J by 3 bases. There are 15 residues in the CDR3. CDR1 and CDR2 from the germline V gene are MDHEN and SYDVKM. The CDR3 protein is CASSPGGTEDYGYTF. CDR3 DNA sequence: TGTGCCAGCAGCCCCGGCGGGACAGAGGACTATGGCTACACCTTC.

The chain uses TRBV18 and TRBJ2-2, with 7 bases identical to TRBD1. The CDR3 covers 15 residues. Trimming at V came to 3 bases and at J to 4 bases, leaving 5 bases not matched to a gene. The V gene's germline CDR1 is KGHSH and CDR2 LQKENI. The CDR3 sequence is CASSPKGQPTGELFF. The CDR3 DNA sequence: TGTGCCAGCTCACCTAAGGGACAGCCCACCGGGGAGCTGTTTTTT.

The V gene is TRBV15, the J gene TRBJ2-7; D might be TRBD1 (6 bases). The CDR3 is 14 residues long. Germline CDR1 LNHNV, CDR2 YYDKDF (reference sequence). V dropped 6 bases and J dropped 5 bases, with 17 bases sitting between them. The CDR3 here is CATRTGAGAHEQYF. CDR3 coding DNA: TGTGCCACCAGGACAGGCGCAGGGGCCCACGAGCAGTACTTC.

V is TRBV27 and J is TRBJ2-7; TRBD2 agrees at 10 bases. The germline gives CDR1 MNHEY, CDR2 SMNVEV (reference sequence). J gave up 4 bases and V 4 bases, and 10 bases lay outside the gene matches. CDR3 size: 16 residues. CDR3 sequence: CASSSVLAGVLYEQYF. CDR3 in DNA: TGTGCCAGCAGTTCAGTCCTAGCGGGAGTTCTATACGAGCAGTACTTC.

The chain uses TRBV27 and TRBJ2-1; 8 bases are shared with TRBD2. The CDR3 covers 15 residues. Germline V gene lookup returns CDR1 MNHEY and CDR2 SMNVEV (reference sequence). The junction had 8 bases not matched to a gene; V was cut back by 4 bases and J by 6 bases. CDR3 nucleotide sequence: TGTGCCAGCAGTTGGCTAGCGGGCACGTTCAATGAGCAGTTCTTC. As protein: CASSWLAGTFNEQFF.

The chain employs TRBV2 and TRBJ2-7, with a possible D match to TRBD1 (7 bases). Looked up from germline, CDR1 is SNHLY and CDR2 is FYNNEI. V was shortened by 10 bases and J by 4 bases, with 17 bases between the two germline ends. This CDR3 is 13 amino acids long. The CDR3 region is CATRGGGIYEQYF. CDR3 nucleotides: TGTGCCACCCGAGGGGGCGGGATTTACGAGCAGTACTTC. The full variable domain, its missing parts supplied by reference TRBV2 and TRBJ2-7, is EPEVTQTPSHQVTQMGQEVILRCVPISNHLYFYWYRQILGQKVEFLVSFYNNEISEKSEIFDDQFSVERPDGSNFTLKIRSTKLEDSAMYFCATRGGGIYEQYFGPGTRLTVT.

This clone was counted once. J is TRBJ2-1 and V is TRBV14; 13 nucleotides align to TRBD2. The CDR3 is 14 amino acids. With 4 bases clipped from V and 12 bases from J, the junction kept 6 bases outside the gene matches. Germline loops: CDR1 SGHDN, CDR2 FVKESK. The CDR3 region is CASSRTSGRASQFF. The CDR3, as DNA: TGTGCCAGCAGCCGCACTAGCGGGAGGGCCTCGCAGTTCTTC.

This clone has more than one count but fewer than ten. V gene TRBV5-4 combines with J gene TRBJ1-2; D gene unclear. Trimming took off 3 bases at V and 0 bases at J, with 3 bases between the two ends. This CDR3 region has 12 residues. CDR1 and CDR2 from the germline V gene are SGHNT and YYREEE (reference sequence). CDR3 sequence: CASSSSNYGYTF. The CDR3 DNA is TGTGCCAGCAGCTCCTCTAACTATGGCTACACCTTC. Full variable domain (outside the CDR3, taken from reference TRBV5-4 and TRBJ1-2): ETGVTQSPTHLIKTRGQQVTLRCSSQSGHNTVSWYQQALGQGPQFIFQYYREEENGRGNFPPRFSGLQFPNYSSELNVNALELDDSALYLCASSSSNYGYTFGSGTRLTVV.

The CDR3 DNA sequence: TGTGCCAGCAGTTCACACGGGACAGGGGGCTCTGGAAACACCATATATTTT. Amino acids: CASSSHGTGGSGNTIYF. The chain links TRBV28 to TRBJ1-3; 11 bases agree with TRBD1. Germline CDR1 is MDHEN and CDR2 is SYDVKM. The V and J ends lost 4 bases and 0 bases, in that order; junction bases with no gene match: 5. The length of the CDR3 is 17 residues.

For this clone: Its ends do not fully match the called genes, so a read error is possible. This sequence joins TRBV29-1 and TRBJ1-3, with D possibly TRBD1 on 5 matching bases. The germline V gene encodes CDR1 SQVTM and CDR2 ANQGSEA. This CDR3 is built from 13 residues. This chain's CDR3 is CSVEGTYGNTIYF. CDR3 in DNA: TGCAGCGTGGAAGGGACTTACGGAAACACCATATATTTT.

The chain uses TRBV30 and TRBJ1-5, with 7 bases matching TRBD1. V shed 2 bases, J shed 2 bases, and the junction held 3 bases outside the gene matches. This CDR3 contains 14 residues. Germline V gene sequence: CDR1 GTSNPN, CDR2 SVGIG (reference sequence). CDR3 in DNA: TGTGCCTGGAGTCTCCAGGGGGGCAATCAGCCCCAGCATTTT. Protein product: CAWSLQGGNQPQHF. The full variable domain, with the rest looked up from reference TRBV30 and TRBJ1-5, is SQTIHQWPATLVQPVGSPLSLECTVEGTSNPNLYWYRQAAGRGLQLLFYSVGIGQISSEVPQNLSASRPQDRQFILSSKKLLLSDSGFYLCAWSLQGGNQPQHFGDGTRLSIL.

The CDR3 loop is CSVDPTSGRIDTQYF. DNA of the CDR3: TGCAGCGTTGACCCGACTAGCGGGCGGATTGATACGCAGTATTTT. The rearrangement uses TRBV29-1 and TRBJ2-3, with TRBD2 matching 10 bases. V was clipped by 3 bases and J by 6 bases; unmatched bases: 9. CDR3 length: 15 amino acids. Germline assignment: CDR1 SQVTM and CDR2 ANQGSEA.

V is TRBV18 and J is TRBJ2-7; TRBD1 matches 7 bases. CDR3 length equals 15 residues. CDR1 and CDR2 (germline): KGHSH, LQKENI. J gave up 6 bases and V 5 bases, and 13 bases lay outside the gene matches. The CDR3 DNA reads TGTGCCAGCTCATTCCCCGGGACAGAACCTTCCGAGCAGTACTTC. It specifies CASSFPGTEPSEQYF.

The chain has TRBV28 and TRBJ2-1, with 11 nucleotides matching TRBD2. V lost 7 bases and J lost 4; bases outside the gene matches: 6. CDR1 is MDHEN, CDR2 SYDVKM, per germline. The CDR3 has 15 amino acids. DNA for the CDR3: TGTGCCAGCAAGACTAGCGGGACTTTTTACAATGAGCAGTTCTTC. This encodes CASKTSGTFYNEQFF.

This chain uses TRBV7-9 with TRBJ2-1; 11 bases line up with TRBD2. There are 18 residues in the CDR3. In germline, CDR1 is SEHNR, CDR2 FQNEAQ (reference sequence). The V and J ends lost 1 base and 8 bases, in that order; junction bases with no gene match: 13. The CDR3 DNA sequence: TGTGCCAGCAGCTTAGTCGTGAGGCTAGCGGGAGGAAACTATGAGCAGTTCTTC. Protein: CASSLVVRLAGGNYEQFF.

The chain links TRBV18 to TRBJ2-5; D not certain. This CDR3 has 12 residues. V lost 3 bases, J lost 0 bases, and 2 bases lay in between. Germline values: CDR1 KGHSH, CDR2 LQKENI. The CDR3 DNA follows: TGTGCCAGCTCACCTAACCAAGAGACCCAGTACTTC. This codes for CASSPNQETQYF.

The V and J genes are TRBV6-5 and TRBJ2-4, with a tentative D call TRBD1 (5 bases). The CDR3 contains 16 residues. Germline CDR1 and CDR2: MNHEY and SVGAGI. Deletions cut 3 bases from V and 3 bases from J, with 15 bases between. The CDR3 sequence: CASSYSGSLNKNIQYF. In nucleotides, the CDR3 is TGTGCCAGCAGTTATTCAGGGTCTCTTAACAAAAACATTCAGTACTTC.

This sequence joins TRBV6-5 and TRBJ2-7, with D perhaps TRBD1 (5 bases). V was trimmed by 0 bases and J by 9 bases, leaving 12 bases between them. The CDR3 totals 13 residues. Germline lookup yields CDR1 MNHEY and CDR2 SVGAGI. The CDR3 bases are TGTGCCAGCAGTTACTCGAGTGCGCAGGGGCAGTACTTC. Amino acid sequence: CASSYSSAQGQYF.